One and the same sample provided the 14 T cell receptor beta chains below, sequenced in a study of molecular identifiers for immune sequencing clone quantification. TCRdb analysed the PCR reads with MiXCR anew, one entry per CDR3 protein. The profile shows tens of thousands of distinct CDR3 sequences, roughly a fifth of them singletons. Material: naive CD8+ T cells from blood, with Jurkat cell RNA spiked in. Noted subset: FACS-sorted CD8+CD4-CCR7+CD45RA+ naive T cells. The receptors were sampled from a human donor in good health. Some libraries in this study had Jurkat cell RNA spiked in.

A remark on this clonotype: Because the CDR3 is missing its conserved closing phenylalanine or tryptophan, this is likely a read error. This chain links TRBV9 with TRBJ1-3, with D possibly matching TRBD1 (5 bases). The CDR3 contains 14 residues. CDR1 is SGDLS, CDR2 YYNGEE, per germline. Trimming cost V 5 bases and J 0 bases, with 9 bases left between them. CDR3 sequence reads: CASSLGDSGNTIYL. The CDR3 DNA sequence: TGTGCCAGCAGTTTAGGGGACTCTGGAAACACCATATATCTT.

This sequence joins TRBV28 and TRBJ2-7, with D tentatively TRBD1 or TRBD2 (5 bases each). Germline lookup yields CDR1 MDHEN and CDR2 SYDVKM. This CDR3 region has 14 residues. Trimming pared 2 bases from V and 5 bases from J, leaving 13 bases between. Here the CDR3 DNA reads TGTGCCAGCAGTTTAGGGGGAAATGTCGACGAGCAGTACTTC. Translating gives CASSLGGNVDEQYF.

This clonotype was counted only a few times. The genes are TRBV27 and TRBJ2-7, with 12 positions matching TRBD2. This CDR3 contains 15 residues. V was clipped by 4 bases and J by 3 bases; unmatched bases: 4. Germline V gene lookup returns CDR1 MNHEY and CDR2 SMNVEV (reference sequence). The chain's CDR3 is CASSYGLAGCYEQYF. CDR3 in DNA: TGTGCCAGCAGTTACGGACTAGCGGGATGCTACGAGCAGTACTTC.

This clonotype was found many times. The chain couples TRBV6-5 to TRBJ2-3, with D unresolved. With 5 bases removed from V and 2 bases from J, the gap between germline ends came to 11 bases. Germline V gene lookup returns CDR1 MNHEY and CDR2 SVGAGI. This CDR3 region has 14 residues. CDR3 DNA sequence: TGTGCCAGCAGTACCCGGCTAGACACAGATACGCAGTATTTT. Protein: CASSTRLDTDTQYF.

J is TRBJ1-2 and V is TRBV10-2; D call uncertain. V lost 2 bases and J 3 bases, leaving 7 bases between the germline ends. The V gene's germline CDR1 is WSHSY and CDR2 SAAADI. The CDR3 sequence is 13 residues long. CDR3 DNA sequence: TGCGCCAGCAGTGAGGAGGAATACTATGGCTACACCTTC. It translates to CASSEEEYYGYTF.

Concerning this clonotype: This may arise from a read error, as a much more abundant clone is one base away. This chain connects TRBV6-1 to TRBJ1-1; weak D call: TRBD1 (6 bases). The CDR3 consists of 11 residues. The ends were cut back, 8 bases at V and 7 bases at J, with 11 bases in the middle. Germline CDR1 MNHNS, CDR2 SASEGT. In DNA form, the CDR3 reads TGTGCCAGCGGTCCGGGACATGAAGCTTTCTTT. This sequence encodes CASGPGHEAFF.

The chain is built from TRBV19 and TRBJ2-1, with 8 bases matching TRBD1. Trimming cost V 1 base and J 4 bases; bases outside gene matches: 6. The germline V gene has CDR1 LNHDA and CDR2 SQIVND (reference sequence). CDR3 length equals 16 residues. The CDR3 DNA is TGTGCCAGTAGTATAGTTGCAGGGGGCGTGTACAATGAGCAGTTCTTC. Its translation: CASSIVAGGVYNEQFF.

This clonotype was detected a few times. The chain combines TRBV19 with TRBJ1-5, with 10 positions matching TRBD1. The V gene end was trimmed by 5 bases and the J gene end by 3 bases; junction bases not matched to a gene: 7. CDR3 length: 16 amino acids. Germline CDR1 is LNHDA and CDR2 is SQIVND (reference sequence). CDR3 DNA: TGTGCCAGTAGTCAGGGGGACAGGGGCTACAATCAGCCCCAGCATTTT. Its translation is CASSQGDRGYNQPQHF.

This clonotype was found many times. The rearrangement joins TRBV5-1 to TRBJ2-7; D is ambiguous. Trimming shortened V by 0 bases and J by 2 bases, and 9 bases separated the two germline ends. Germline V gene sequence: CDR1 SGHRS, CDR2 YFSETQ. This CDR3 is built from 14 residues. The CDR3 coding sequence is TGCGCCAGCAGCTTGGTAGGGTTCGCCTACGAGCAGTACTTC. Its translation is CASSLVGFAYEQYF.

With regard to this clonotype: Being one base from a much bigger clone, this may be a read error. CDR3 sequence reads: CASSRDTRVAFF. CDR3 bases: TGCGCCAGCAGCCGCGATACGCGTGTAGCTTTCTTT. This chain uses TRBV4-1 with TRBJ1-1; no reliable D call. CDR3 length: 12 amino acids. In germline, CDR1 is MGHRA, CDR2 YSYEKL. Trimming removed 4 bases from V and 10 bases from J, with 13 bases in between.

Concerning this clonotype itself: A much bigger clone sits one base away, suggesting this may be a read error. DNA for the CDR3: TGCGCCAGCAGCCATGATGAAATGGGGACAGGACCTTCCTACGAGCAGTACTTC. It encodes CASSHDEMGTGPSYEQYF. V usage is TRBV4-1 and J usage is TRBJ2-7, with 8 nucleotides matching TRBD1. Losses at the gene ends were 3 bases for V and 1 base for J; bases not matched to a gene: 14. The length of the CDR3 is 18 residues. Germline CDR1 MGHRA, CDR2 YSYEKL.

This clonotype was found many times. The chain combines TRBV12-3 or TRBV12-4 with TRBJ1-5; 7 bases agree with TRBD1. After removal of 0 bases from V and 8 bases from J, the junction contained 1 base not matched to a gene. The CDR3 has 13 residues. This chain's CDR3 is CASSLAQGEPQHF. The CDR3 DNA is TGTGCCAGCAGTTTAGCGCAGGGGGAGCCCCAGCATTTT.

In its sample, this clonotype was seen many times. The chain combines TRBV28 with TRBJ2-5, with 9 bases that match TRBD1. The CDR3 sequence is 17 residues long. The ends lost 5 bases at V and 0 bases at J; junction bases unmatched: 10. The V gene's germline CDR1 is MDHEN and CDR2 SYDVKM. The CDR3 loop reads CASSTRTGATYQETQYF. The CDR3 region has the DNA TGTGCCAGCAGTACTAGGACAGGGGCCACGTACCAAGAGACCCAGTACTTC.

This clonotype occurred many times. The J gene is TRBJ2-1, the V gene TRBV20-1; 9 bases are shared with TRBD1. With 3 bases clipped from V and 7 bases from J, the junction kept 4 bases outside the gene matches. This CDR3 is 13 amino acids long. Germline V gives CDR1 DFQATT, CDR2 SNEGSKA (reference sequence). The CDR3 DNA sequence: TGCAGTGCTAGTGGGACAGGGCGGAATGAGCAGTTCTTC. Translating it yields CSASGTGRNEQFF.